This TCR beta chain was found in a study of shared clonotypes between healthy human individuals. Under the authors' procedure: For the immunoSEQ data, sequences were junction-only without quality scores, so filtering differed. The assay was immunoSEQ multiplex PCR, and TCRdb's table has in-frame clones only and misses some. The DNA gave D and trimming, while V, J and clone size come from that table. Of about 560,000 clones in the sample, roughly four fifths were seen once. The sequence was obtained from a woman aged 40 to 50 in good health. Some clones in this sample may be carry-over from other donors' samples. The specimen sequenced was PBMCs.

CDR3 loop: CASSGTGASGRANEQFF. CDR3 nucleotide sequence: TGTGCCAGCAGCGGAACCGGGGCTAGCGGGAGGGCCAATGAGCAGTTCTTC. The chain recombines TRBV14 with TRBJ2-1; TRBD2 agrees at 12 bases. This CDR3 contains 17 residues. Germline loops: CDR1 SGHDN, CDR2 FVKESK. The V segment lost 5 bases and the J segment 6 bases; nucleotides outside the gene matches: 11.